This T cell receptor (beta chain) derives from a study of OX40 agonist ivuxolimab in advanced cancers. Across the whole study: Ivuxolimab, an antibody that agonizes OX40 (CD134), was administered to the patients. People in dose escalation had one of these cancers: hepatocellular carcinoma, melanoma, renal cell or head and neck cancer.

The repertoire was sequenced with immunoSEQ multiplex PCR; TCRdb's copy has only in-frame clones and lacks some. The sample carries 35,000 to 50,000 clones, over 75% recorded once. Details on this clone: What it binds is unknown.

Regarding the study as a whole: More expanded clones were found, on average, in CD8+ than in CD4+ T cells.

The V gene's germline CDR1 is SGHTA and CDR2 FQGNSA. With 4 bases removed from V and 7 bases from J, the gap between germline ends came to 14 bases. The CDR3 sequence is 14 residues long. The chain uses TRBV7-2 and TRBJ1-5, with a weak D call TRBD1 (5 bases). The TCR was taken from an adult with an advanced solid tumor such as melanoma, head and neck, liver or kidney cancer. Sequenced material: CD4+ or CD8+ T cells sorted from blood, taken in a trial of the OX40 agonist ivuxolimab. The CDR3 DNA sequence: TGTGCCAGCAGCTGGGGGAGGGGAGAACAGCCCCAGCATTTT. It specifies CASSWGRGEQPQHF.